This TCR beta chain was identified during a study of blood T cell repertoires in COVID-19. Germline CDR1 SGHAT, CDR2 FQNNGV. V was clipped by 2 bases and J by 4 bases; unmatched bases: 1. There are 15 residues in the CDR3. Per the study methods: Nucleated cell counts were estimated from reference gene primer amplification. Measured with immunoSEQ multiplex PCR; TCRdb has only the in-frame clones, and not every one. The V and J calls and clone size are taken from that table; D and trimming were inferred from the DNA. The sample holds about 59,000 clones; about four fifths are singletons and the top ten take 3% to 4.5%.

The TCR sequence derives from a woman aged 80 or older with acute or convalescent COVID-19. Sequenced sample: peripheral blood. The J gene is TRBJ2-1, the V gene TRBV11-2, with 11 positions matching TRBD2. CDR3 nucleotide sequence: TGTGCCAGCAGCTTATTAGCGGGAGGGTACAATGAGCAGTTCTTC. Translating it yields CASSLLAGGYNEQFF.